The T cell receptor beta chain under discussion was sequenced for a study of T cells in Graves' hyperthyroidism and ophthalmopathy. V lost 0 bases to trimming and J lost 4 bases, with 9 bases between them. Germline values: CDR1 PRHDT, CDR2 FYEKMQ (reference sequence). The CDR3 loop spans 14 amino acids. This clonotype has a single count. The CDR3 regions of TCR beta were amplified from RNA transcripts. A set of HTBI primers served as the primers for a first-round RT-PCR of the TCR CDR3. In TCRdb, the multiplex PCR reads were re-called with MiXCR into one record per CDR3 protein. This table has about 590,000 distinct CDR3 sequences, around a sixth appearing once.

Specimen: blood. The sequence was obtained from a woman in her 30s with Graves' hyperthyroidism. The chain links TRBV13 to TRBJ1-1, with D unclear. CDR3 DNA sequence: TGTGCCAGCAGCTTAGGACCCACGGGCACTGAAGCTTTCTTT. Amino acids: CASSLGPTGTEAFF.